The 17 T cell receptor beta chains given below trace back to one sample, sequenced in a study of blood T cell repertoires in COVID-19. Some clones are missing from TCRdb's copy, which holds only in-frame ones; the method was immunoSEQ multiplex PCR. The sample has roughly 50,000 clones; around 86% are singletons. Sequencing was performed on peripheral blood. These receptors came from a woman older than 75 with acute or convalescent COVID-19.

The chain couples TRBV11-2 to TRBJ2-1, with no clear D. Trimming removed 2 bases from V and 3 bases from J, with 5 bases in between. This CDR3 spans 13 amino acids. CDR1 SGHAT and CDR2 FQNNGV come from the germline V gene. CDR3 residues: CASSLSSYNEQFF. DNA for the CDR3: TGTGCCAGCAGCTTATCGAGCTACAATGAGCAGTTCTTC.

The CDR3 is CSVAGNLNTEAFF. The DNA of the CDR3 is TGCAGCGTTGCGGGGAACCTAAACACTGAAGCTTTCTTT. The V and J genes are TRBV29-1 and TRBJ1-1; D not certain. CDR3 size: 13 residues. Germline values: CDR1 SQVTM, CDR2 ANQGSEA. Between the trimmed V and J ends, which lost 4 bases and 2 bases, there was a span of 11 bases.

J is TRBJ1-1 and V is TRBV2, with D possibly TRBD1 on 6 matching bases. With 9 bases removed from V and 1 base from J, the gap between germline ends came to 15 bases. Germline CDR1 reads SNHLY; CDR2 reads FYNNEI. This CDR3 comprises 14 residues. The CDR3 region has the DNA TGTGCCAGTTGCGTTGGGGGCGGGAACACTGAAGCTTTCTTT. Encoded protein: CASCVGGGNTEAFF.

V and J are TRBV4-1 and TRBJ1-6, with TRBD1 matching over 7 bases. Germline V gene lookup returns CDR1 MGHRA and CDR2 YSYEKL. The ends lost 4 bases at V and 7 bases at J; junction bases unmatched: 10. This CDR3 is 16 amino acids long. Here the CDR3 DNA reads TGCGCCAGCAGCCCAAAACCCGGGACAGAGAATTCACCCCTCCACTTT. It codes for CASSPKPGTENSPLHF.

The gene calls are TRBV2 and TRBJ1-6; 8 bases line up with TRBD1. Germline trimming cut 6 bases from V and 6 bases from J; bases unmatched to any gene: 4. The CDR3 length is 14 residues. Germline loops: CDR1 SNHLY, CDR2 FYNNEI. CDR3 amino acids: CASRGTGPNSPLHF. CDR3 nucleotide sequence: TGTGCCAGCAGGGGGACAGGCCCTAATTCACCCCTCCACTTT.

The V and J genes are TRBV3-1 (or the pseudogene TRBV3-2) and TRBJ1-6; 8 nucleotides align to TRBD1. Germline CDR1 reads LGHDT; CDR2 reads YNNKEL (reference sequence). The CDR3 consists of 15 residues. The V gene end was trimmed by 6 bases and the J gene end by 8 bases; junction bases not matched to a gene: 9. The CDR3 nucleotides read TGTGCCAGCAGTCCAGGGGGCGTTGAGGATTCACCCCTCCACTTT. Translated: CASSPGGVEDSPLHF.

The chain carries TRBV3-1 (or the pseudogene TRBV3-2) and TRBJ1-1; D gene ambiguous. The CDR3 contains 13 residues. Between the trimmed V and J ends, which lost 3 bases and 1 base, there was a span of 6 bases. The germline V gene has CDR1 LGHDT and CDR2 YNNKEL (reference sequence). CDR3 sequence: CASSQTPNTEAFF. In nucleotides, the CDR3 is TGTGCCAGCAGCCAGACACCGAACACTGAAGCTTTCTTT.

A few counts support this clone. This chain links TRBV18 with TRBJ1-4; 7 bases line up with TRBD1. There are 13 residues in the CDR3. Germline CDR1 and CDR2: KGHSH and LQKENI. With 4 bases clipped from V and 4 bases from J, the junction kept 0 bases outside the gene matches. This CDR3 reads CASSRDSNEKLFF. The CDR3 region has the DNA TGTGCCAGCTCACGGGACAGTAATGAAAAACTGTTTTTT.

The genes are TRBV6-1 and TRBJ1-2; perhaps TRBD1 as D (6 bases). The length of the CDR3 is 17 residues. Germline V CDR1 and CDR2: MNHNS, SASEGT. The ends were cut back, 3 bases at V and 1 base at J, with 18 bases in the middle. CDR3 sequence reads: CASSETGTLGLNYGYTF. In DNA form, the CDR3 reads TGTGCCAGCAGTGAGACCGGGACACTTGGACTTAACTATGGCTACACCTTC.

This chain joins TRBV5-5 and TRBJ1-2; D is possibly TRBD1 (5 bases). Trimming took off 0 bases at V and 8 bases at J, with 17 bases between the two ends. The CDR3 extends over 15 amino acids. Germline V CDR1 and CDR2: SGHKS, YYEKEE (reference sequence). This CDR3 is CASSLDIRTSTGYTF. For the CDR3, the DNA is TGTGCCAGCAGCTTGGACATTAGGACATCAACAGGCTACACCTTC.

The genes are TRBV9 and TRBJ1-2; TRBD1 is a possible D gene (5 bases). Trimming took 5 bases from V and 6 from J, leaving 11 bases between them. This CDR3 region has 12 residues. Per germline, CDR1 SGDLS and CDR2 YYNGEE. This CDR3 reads CASSANRNGYTF. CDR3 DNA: TGTGCCAGCAGTGCCAACAGGAATGGCTACACCTTC.

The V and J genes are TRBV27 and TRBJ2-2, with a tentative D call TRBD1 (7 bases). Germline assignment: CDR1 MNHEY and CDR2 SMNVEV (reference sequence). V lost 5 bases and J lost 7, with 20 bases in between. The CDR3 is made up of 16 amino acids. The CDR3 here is CASSPSFGQDYGELFF. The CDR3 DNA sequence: TGTGCCAGCAGTCCCTCCTTTGGACAGGACTACGGGGAGCTGTTTTTT.

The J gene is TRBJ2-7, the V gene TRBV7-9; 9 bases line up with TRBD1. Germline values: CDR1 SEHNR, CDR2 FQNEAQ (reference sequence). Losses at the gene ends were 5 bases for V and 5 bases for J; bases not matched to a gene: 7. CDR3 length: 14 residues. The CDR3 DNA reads TGTGCCAGCAGCACAGGGGGCGCGAACAACGAGCAGTACTTC. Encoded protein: CASSTGGANNEQYF.

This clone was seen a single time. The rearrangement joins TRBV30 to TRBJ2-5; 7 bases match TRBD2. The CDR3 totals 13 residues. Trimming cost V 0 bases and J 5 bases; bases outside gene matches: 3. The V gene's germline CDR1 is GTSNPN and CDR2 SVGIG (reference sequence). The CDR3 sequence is CAWSVGGAETQYF. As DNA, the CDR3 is TGTGCCTGGAGTGTGGGAGGGGCCGAGACCCAGTACTTC.

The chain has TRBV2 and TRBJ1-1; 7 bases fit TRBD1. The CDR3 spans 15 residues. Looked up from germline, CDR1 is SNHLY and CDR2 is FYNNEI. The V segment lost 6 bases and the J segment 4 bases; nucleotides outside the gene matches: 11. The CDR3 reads CASSPRSQGITEAFF. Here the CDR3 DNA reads TGTGCCAGCAGCCCCCGTTCACAGGGGATCACTGAAGCTTTCTTT.

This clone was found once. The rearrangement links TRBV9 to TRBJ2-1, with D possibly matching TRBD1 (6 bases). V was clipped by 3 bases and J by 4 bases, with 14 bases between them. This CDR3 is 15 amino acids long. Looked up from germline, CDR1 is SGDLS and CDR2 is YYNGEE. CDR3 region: CASSDRAGVYNEQFF. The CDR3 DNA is TGTGCCAGCAGCGACAGGGCTGGGGTTTACAATGAGCAGTTCTTC.

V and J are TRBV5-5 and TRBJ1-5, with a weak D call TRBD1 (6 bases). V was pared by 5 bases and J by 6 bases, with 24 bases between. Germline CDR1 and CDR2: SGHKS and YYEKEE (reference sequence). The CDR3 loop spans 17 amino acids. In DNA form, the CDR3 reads TGTGCCAGCAGTTTGACCTGGGACACGACGCCAGCTCAGCCCCAGCATTTT. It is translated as CASSLTWDTTPAQPQHF.